This entry concerns a single T cell receptor (beta chain). Its antigen is currently not known. One end of the junction is discordant with germline, which a read error may explain. These data are taken from a study of blood T cells in healthy people across ages (dated by TCRdb to between 2014 and 2017). Regarding the study in general: In model experiments, roughly one uniquely barcoded TCR beta cDNA molecule per two T cells was captured by template switching. Using deep sequencing normalized with unique cDNA molecular identifiers, the study measured how TCR beta repertoire diversity changes with age. The donors were divided into four age groups: young (average around 15 years), middle-aged (roughly 40), aged (about 62) and long-lived (nearly 85). To avoid experimental bias, donors of different ages were distributed randomly across sequencing lanes. For two donors (one aged 18 to 29 and one aged 80 or older), the study analyzed two additional independent replicas of 1 million unique cDNA reads from the same blood draw. The paper's findings and limits, for the study overall: Because profiling used bulk unsorted PBMCs, naive and antigen-experienced compartments could not be compared conclusively. The CMV infection status of donors was not known, potentially confounding age-related changes in expanded clonotypes. The long-lived group showed more naive CD4+ T cells, fewer expanded clones and increased TCR diversity than the aged group, suggesting age selection. As age increased, observed TCR beta diversity per million T cells dropped in a roughly linear way, and a significant reduction was already evident by age 40. Observed TCR beta diversity correlated strongly with the percentage of naive T cells measured by flow cytometry. Estimates of total diversity based on one million sequenced T cells were regarded as lower bounds and as underestimates.

The donors were roughly 40 Caucasian individuals from Russia, aged roughly 6 to 100 years, who were systemically healthy. Each donor gave roughly 9 milliliters of peripheral blood, drawn into EDTA-treated Vacutainer tubes. Ficoll-Paque density-gradient centrifugation was used to isolate PBMCs, with at least 6.5 million per sample. Total RNA was extracted from PBMCs with Trizol reagent, with at least 5.5 micrograms obtained per sample. For every donor, flow cytometry on a PBMC aliquot measured the percentage of naive CD45RAhigh/CD27high T cells. Library prep was done by 5' RACE. Sequencing was carried out with an Illumina HiSeq 2500. A second 7 to 11 cycle PCR used a sample-barcoded 5' primer and a J-beta primer mix. Each TCR beta cDNA molecule received a unique molecular identifier from a template-switch 5' adaptor carrying 12 random nucleotides. Each sample yielded at least 3 million CDR3-containing paired-end reads. First-strand cDNA was synthesized from all RNA with the Mint cDNA synthesis kit, primed by a TRBC-specific oligonucleotide. After uracil-DNA glycosylase treatment, a first 18-cycle PCR used universal primers M1SS and BC2_uni_R on all cDNA. As for how the authors treated the data: Each sample was normalized by randomly selecting 1 million high-quality reads, each carrying a distinct molecular identifier. Reads with shared molecular identifiers were discarded instead of being binned into consensus sequences. MiTCR, with a Q25 quality threshold and the strictest error-elimination algorithm, was used for CDR3 identification, clonotype clustering and error correction. A nonparametric unseen species model with Euler transformation was used to estimate lower-bound total TCR beta diversity. The raw public data were reprocessed by TCRdb itself: fastp quality trimming at Q25, MiXCR clonotype calling, in-frame beta chains only. Records with the same CDR3 protein are collapsed into one entry carrying the most frequent genes and DNA. TCRdb, not the authors, supplied the V and J calls. The sample contains fewer than 800,000 distinct CDR3 sequences, about 32% of them found a single time. Of the sample, 15% is held by the ten largest clones.

CDR1 LGHNA and CDR2 YNFKEQ are derived from the germline V gene. Reading from cysteine to phenylalanine, the CDR3 counts 15 amino acids. The DNA shown is the 45-base CDR3, in frame from base 1. The V and J segments used are TRBV4-2 and TRBJ2-1; TRBD2 could be the D gene, as 6 bases match. This clonotype was obtained from a woman older than 75 in good health. Donor details come from another sample of the same person, matched by shared clones. Sequencing was carried out using blood. The sequenced DNA: TGTGCCGGCAGCCAAGCGACGGGGGAGGAAGAGACCCAGTTCTTC. This codes for CAGSQATGEEETQFF.